This T cell receptor (beta chain) came from a study of CD8 T cells in ankylosing spondylitis. Study-level findings and limits: In ankylosing spondylitis blood, a motif of roughly eight highly homologous TCR beta variants appeared characteristic. The clones that were linked to disease were reported to be significantly enriched in matched synovial fluid samples from ankylosing spondylitis patients. The authors found the disease-linked clones to be CD8+ and relatively rare in peripheral blood.

Ten or more counts support this clonotype. Its antigen is unidentified. TCRdb re-called the 5' RACE reads with MiXCR, one entry per CDR3 protein. This sample yields under 200,000 distinct CDR3 sequences, of which 11% are seen a single time; around 29% belongs to the top ten. Germline loops: CDR1 SGHAT, CDR2 FQNNGV. The CDR3 has 14 amino acids. V shed 2 bases and J shed 11 bases, with 16 bases lying between them. The V call is TRBV11-2, the J call TRBJ2-4; weak D call: TRBD1 (6 bases). Sequenced sample: blood, either unsorted or a sorted T cell fraction (not recorded which). The receptor comes from a male donor with ankylosing spondylitis or in good health (not recorded which). Here the CDR3 DNA reads TGTGCCAGCAGCTTATCACCCAGAGGGGGTGTTCAGTACTTC. This codes for CASSLSPRGGVQYF.